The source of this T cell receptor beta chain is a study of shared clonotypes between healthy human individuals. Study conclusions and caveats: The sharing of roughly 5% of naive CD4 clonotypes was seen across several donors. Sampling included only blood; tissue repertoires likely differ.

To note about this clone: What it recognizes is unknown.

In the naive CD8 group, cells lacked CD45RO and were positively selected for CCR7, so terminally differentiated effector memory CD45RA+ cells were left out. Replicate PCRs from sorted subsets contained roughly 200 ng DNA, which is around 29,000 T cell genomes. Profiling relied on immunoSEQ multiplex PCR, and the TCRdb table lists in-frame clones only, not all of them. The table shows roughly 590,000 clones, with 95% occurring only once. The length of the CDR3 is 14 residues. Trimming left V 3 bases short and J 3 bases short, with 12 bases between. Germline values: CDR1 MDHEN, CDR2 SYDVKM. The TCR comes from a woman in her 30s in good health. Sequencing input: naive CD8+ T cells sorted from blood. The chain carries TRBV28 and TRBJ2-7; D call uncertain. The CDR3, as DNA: TGTGCCAGCAGTTTCCCGATGTTGAGCTACGAGCAGTACTTC. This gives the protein CASSFPMLSYEQYF.